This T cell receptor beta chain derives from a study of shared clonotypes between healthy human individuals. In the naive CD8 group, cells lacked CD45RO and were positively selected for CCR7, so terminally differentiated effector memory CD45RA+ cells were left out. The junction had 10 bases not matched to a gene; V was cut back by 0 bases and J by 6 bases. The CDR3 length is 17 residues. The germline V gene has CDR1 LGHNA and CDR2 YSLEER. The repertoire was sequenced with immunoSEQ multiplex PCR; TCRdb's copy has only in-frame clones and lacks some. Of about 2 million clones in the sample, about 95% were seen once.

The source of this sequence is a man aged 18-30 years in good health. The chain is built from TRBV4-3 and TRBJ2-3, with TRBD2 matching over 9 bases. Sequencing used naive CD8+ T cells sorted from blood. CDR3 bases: TGCGCCAGCAGCCAAGATGCGCCTAGCGGGATTGTGGATACGCAGTATTTT. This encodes CASSQDAPSGIVDTQYF.